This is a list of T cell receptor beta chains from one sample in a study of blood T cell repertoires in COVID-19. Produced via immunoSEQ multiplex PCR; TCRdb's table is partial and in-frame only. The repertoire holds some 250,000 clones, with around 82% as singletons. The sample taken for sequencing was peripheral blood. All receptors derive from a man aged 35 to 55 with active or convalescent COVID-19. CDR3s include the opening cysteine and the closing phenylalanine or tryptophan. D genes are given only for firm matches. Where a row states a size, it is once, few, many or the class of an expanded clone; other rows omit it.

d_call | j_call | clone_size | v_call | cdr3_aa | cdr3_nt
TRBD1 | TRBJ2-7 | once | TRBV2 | CASSTTYRGRGEQYF | TGTGCCAGCAGTACGACTTACAGGGGGCGGGGAGAGCAGTACTTC
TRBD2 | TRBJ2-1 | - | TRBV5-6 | CASSLAGLAGDNEQFF | TGTGCCAGCAGCTTGGCTGGACTAGCGGGAGACAATGAGCAGTTCTTC
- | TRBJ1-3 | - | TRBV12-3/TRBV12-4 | CASSLAAGNTIYF | TGTGCCAGCAGTTTGGCGGCTGGAAACACCATATATTTT
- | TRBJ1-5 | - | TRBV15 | CATSRANGQWDSNQPQHF | TGTGCCACCAGCAGAGCTAACGGACAGTGGGATAGCAATCAGCCCCAGCATTTT
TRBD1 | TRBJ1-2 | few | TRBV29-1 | CSVGTGQGVDGYTF | TGCAGCGTTGGAACGGGACAGGGCGTCGATGGCTACACCTTC
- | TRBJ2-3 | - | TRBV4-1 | CASSQAGVADTQYF | TGCGCCAGCAGCCAAGCCGGTGTAGCGGATACGCAGTATTTT
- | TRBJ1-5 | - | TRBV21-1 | CASSTGARSNQPQHF | TGTGCCAGCAGCACAGGGGCGCGAAGCAATCAGCCCCAGCATTTT
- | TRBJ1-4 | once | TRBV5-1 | CASSSATGLSEKLFF | TGCGCCAGCAGCTCTGCGACAGGTTTAAGTGAAAAACTGTTTTTT
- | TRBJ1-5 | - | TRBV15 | CATSPRLTTGDQPQHF | TGTGCCACCAGCCCACGACTGACAACAGGAGATCAGCCCCAGCATTTT
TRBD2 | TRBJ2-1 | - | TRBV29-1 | CSVVKLAGYNEQFF | TGCAGCGTTGTTAAACTAGCGGGCTACAATGAGCAGTTCTTC
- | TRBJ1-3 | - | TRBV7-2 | CASSSRQPSMWSTIYF | TGTGCCAGCAGCTCGAGACAGCCCAGCATGTGGAGCACCATATATTTT